This section outlines one T cell receptor beta chain sequence together with its context. This entry comes from a study of blood T cell repertoires in COVID-19. Study information: Sources were T cells, B-cell-depleted T cells, or PBMCs; the material itself was cDNA or gDNA.

Study processing details: Using reference gene primer amplification, nucleated cell counts were estimated. Here immunoSEQ multiplex PCR was the method, and the copy in TCRdb shows in-frame clones only, minus some. The D gene and trimming were derived from the DNA, and the V and J assignments and clone size from that table. This sample has about 28,000 clones, with 85% found just once. The clonotype was recovered from a human donor in a cohort sampled during active COVID-19. The sample taken for sequencing was peripheral blood.

The DNA for the CDR3 is TGCGCCAGCAAACCCGGGACATCGAATGGGGAAAAACTGTTTTTT. It encodes CASKPGTSNGEKLFF. This chain uses TRBV5-1 with TRBJ1-4; D perhaps matches TRBD1 (6 bases). The V gene lost 6 bases and the J gene lost 8 bases, with 20 bases spanning the gap. This CDR3 has 15 amino acids. Per germline, CDR1 SGHRS and CDR2 YFSETQ.